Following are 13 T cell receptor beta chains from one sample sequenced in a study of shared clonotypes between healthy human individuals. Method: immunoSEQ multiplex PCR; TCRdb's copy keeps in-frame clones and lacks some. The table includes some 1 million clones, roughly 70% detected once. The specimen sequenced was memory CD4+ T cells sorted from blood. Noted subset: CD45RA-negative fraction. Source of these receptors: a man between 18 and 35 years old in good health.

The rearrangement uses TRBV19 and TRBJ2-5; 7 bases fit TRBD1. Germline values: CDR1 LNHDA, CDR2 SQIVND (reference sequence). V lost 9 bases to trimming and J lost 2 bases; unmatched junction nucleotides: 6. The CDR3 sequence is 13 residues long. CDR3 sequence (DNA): TGTGCCAGCGGGACAGTGCTGCAAGAGACCCAGTACTTC. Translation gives CASGTVLQETQYF.

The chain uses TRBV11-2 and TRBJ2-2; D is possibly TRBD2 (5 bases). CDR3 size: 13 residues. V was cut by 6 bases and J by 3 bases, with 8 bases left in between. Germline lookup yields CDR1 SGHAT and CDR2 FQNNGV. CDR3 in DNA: TGTGCCAGCAGAGGGCGGGACACCGGGGAGCTGTTTTTT. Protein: CASRGRDTGELFF.

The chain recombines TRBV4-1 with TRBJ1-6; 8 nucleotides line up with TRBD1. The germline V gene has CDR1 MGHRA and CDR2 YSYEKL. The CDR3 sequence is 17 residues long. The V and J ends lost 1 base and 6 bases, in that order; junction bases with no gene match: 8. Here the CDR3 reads CASSQATGGIFNSPLHF. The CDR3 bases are TGCGCCAGCAGCCAAGCTACAGGGGGTATCTTTAATTCACCCCTCCACTTT.

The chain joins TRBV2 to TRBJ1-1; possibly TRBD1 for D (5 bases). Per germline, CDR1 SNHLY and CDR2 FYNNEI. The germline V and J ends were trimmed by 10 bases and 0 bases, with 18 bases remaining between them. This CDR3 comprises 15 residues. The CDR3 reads CATMLGPVMNTEAFF. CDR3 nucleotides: TGTGCCACCATGCTGGGGCCAGTCATGAACACTGAAGCTTTCTTT. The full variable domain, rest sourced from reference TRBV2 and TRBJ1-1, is EPEVTQTPSHQVTQMGQEVILRCVPISNHLYFYWYRQILGQKVEFLVSFYNNEISEKSEIFDDQFSVERPDGSNFTLKIRSTKLEDSAMYFCATMLGPVMNTEAFFGQGTRLTVV.

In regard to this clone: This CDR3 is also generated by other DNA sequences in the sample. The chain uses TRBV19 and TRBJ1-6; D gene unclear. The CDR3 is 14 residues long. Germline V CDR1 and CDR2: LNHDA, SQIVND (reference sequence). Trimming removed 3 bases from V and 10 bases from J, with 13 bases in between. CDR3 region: CASSISRGNSPLHF. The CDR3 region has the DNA TGTGCCAGTAGTATCTCCCGCGGGAACTCACCCCTCCACTTT.

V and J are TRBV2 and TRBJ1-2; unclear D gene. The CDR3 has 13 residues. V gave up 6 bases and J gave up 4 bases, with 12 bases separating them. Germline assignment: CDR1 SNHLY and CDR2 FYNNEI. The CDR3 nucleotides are TGTGCCAGCAGGGATAGTGAGGTCTATGGCTACACCTTC. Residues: CASRDSEVYGYTF.

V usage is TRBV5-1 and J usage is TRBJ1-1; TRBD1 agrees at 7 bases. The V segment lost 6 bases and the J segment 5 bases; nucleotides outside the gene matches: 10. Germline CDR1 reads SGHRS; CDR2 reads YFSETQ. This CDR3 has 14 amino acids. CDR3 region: CASKSGGQWTEAFF. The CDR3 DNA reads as TGCGCCAGCAAGAGTGGGGGACAGTGGACTGAAGCTTTCTTT.

The CDR3 nucleotides read TGTGCCAGCAGCTTAAGGGGGGGAGAGACCCAGTACTTC. Its protein is CASSLRGGETQYF. This sequence joins TRBV7-2 and TRBJ2-5, with TRBD2 as a possible D gene (7 bases). Per the germline V gene, CDR1 is SGHTA and CDR2 is FQGNSA. This CDR3 region has 13 residues. Trimming cost V 2 bases and J 4 bases, with 8 bases left between them.

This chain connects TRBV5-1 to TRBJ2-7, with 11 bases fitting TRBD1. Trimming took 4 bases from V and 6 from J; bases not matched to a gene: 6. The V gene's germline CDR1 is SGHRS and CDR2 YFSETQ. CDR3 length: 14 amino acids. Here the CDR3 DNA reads TGCGCCAGCAGCATCGGGGACAGGGGGAGCGAGCAGTACTTC. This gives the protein CASSIGDRGSEQYF.

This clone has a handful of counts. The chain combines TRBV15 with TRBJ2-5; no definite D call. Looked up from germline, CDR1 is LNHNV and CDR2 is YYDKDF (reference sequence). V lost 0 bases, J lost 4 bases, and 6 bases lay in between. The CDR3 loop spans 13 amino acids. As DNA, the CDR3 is TGTGCCACCAGCAGAGATCCTGGAGAGACCCAGTACTTC. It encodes CATSRDPGETQYF.

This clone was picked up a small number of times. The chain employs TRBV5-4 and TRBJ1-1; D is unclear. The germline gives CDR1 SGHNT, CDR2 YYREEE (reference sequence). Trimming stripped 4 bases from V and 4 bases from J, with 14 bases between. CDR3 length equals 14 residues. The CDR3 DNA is TGTGCCAGCAGCCAAGTTGGCGCCGGCACTGAAGCTTTCTTT. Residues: CASSQVGAGTEAFF.

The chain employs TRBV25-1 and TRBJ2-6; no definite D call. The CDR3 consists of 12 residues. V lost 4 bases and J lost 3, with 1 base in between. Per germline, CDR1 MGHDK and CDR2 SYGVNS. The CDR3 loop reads CASSVGANVLTF. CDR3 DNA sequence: TGTGCCAGCAGTGTTGGGGCCAACGTCCTGACTTTC.

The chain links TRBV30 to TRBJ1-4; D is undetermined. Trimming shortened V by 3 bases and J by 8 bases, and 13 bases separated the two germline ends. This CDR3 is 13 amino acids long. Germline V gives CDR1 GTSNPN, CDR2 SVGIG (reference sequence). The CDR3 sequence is CAWRAGFVEKLFF. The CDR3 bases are TGTGCCTGGAGGGCGGGATTCGTCGAAAAACTGTTTTTT.